This TCR beta chain was profiled in a study of long-term antiretroviral therapy in people with HIV. A v3.0 immunoSEQ assay was performed at survey level. Clones were read by immunoSEQ multiplex PCR, and TCRdb kept only the in-frame ones, dropping some. The sample records under 50,000 clones, approximately 86% being singletons. In regard to this clone: Its antigen is unidentified.

This CDR3 contains 14 residues. CDR1 LNHNV and CDR2 YYDKDF come from the germline V gene (reference sequence). Trimming removed 6 bases from V and 5 bases from J; junction bases left unmatched: 9. Prior to DNA extraction, the samples held 1-10 million cryopreserved PBMC. Study-wide points: Diversity increased after ART yet remained lower than in transplant donor controls. Repertoire dominance by clones expanded before ART was seen at all time points.

The sample was unsorted PBMCs, taken just before starting antiretroviral therapy. The chain employs TRBV15 and TRBJ1-2, with TRBD1 matching over 7 bases. The receptor was isolated from a woman aged 18-29 years with HIV. The CDR3 coding sequence is TGTGCCACCAGGGCGGACAGGACGCATTATGGCTACACCTTC. It is translated as CATRADRTHYGYTF.